Following are 20 T cell receptor beta chains from one sample sequenced in a study of control samples from healthy donors and cancer patients. Profiling relied on immunoSEQ multiplex PCR, and the TCRdb table lists in-frame clones only, not all of them. The sample comprises around 50,000 clones, 80% to 90% of which are singletons, and approximately 2.8% rests with the top ten. Sequenced material: PBMCs. These receptors originate from a woman aged 45 to 65 with lung cancer.

The chain combines TRBV29-1 with TRBJ2-7; TRBD1 aligns across 11 bases. Per germline, CDR1 SQVTM and CDR2 ANQGSEA. The CDR3 is 12 residues long. CDR3 protein: CAGTGGSYEQYF. DNA of the CDR3: TGCGCTGGGACAGGGGGCTCCTACGAGCAGTACTTC.

This chain joins TRBV24-1 and TRBJ2-3; possibly TRBD1 for D (6 bases). CDR3 length: 15 amino acids. CDR1 is KGHDR, CDR2 SFDVKD, per germline. Trimming cost V 6 bases and J 1 base, with 13 bases left between them. CDR3 in amino acids: CATSTFAGGTDTQYF. CDR3 sequence (DNA): TGTGCCACCAGTACGTTCGCAGGGGGCACAGATACGCAGTATTTT.

The chain joins TRBV19 to TRBJ1-1, with 7 nucleotides matching TRBD1. The CDR3 runs 15 residues. Germline V gene lookup returns CDR1 LNHDA and CDR2 SQIVND (reference sequence). The V gene end was trimmed by 5 bases and the J gene end by 1 base; junction bases not matched to a gene: 7. The CDR3 is CASSVNRGPNTEAFF. The CDR3, as DNA: TGTGCCAGTAGTGTAAACAGGGGCCCGAACACTGAAGCTTTCTTT.

The chain employs TRBV7-2 and TRBJ2-7; 9 bases map to TRBD1. The CDR3 length is 15 residues. Trimming took 5 bases from V and 2 from J; bases not matched to a gene: 7. Germline CDR1 SGHTA, CDR2 FQGNSA. The CDR3 loop is CASSRDRVKTYEQYF. DNA for the CDR3: TGTGCCAGCAGCCGGGACAGGGTAAAAACCTACGAGCAGTACTTC.

V and J are TRBV6-5 and TRBJ1-5; D unclear. In germline, CDR1 is MNHEY, CDR2 SVGAGI. The CDR3 has 12 amino acids. The V end lost 5 bases, the J end lost 6 bases, and 8 bases lay between the germline ends. The CDR3 sequence is CASSKYGQPQHF. The CDR3, as DNA: TGTGCCAGCAGTAAATATGGTCAGCCCCAGCATTTT.

The J gene is TRBJ2-5, the V gene TRBV3-1 (or the pseudogene TRBV3-2); tentatively, D is TRBD2 (5 bases). V shed 4 bases and J shed 2 bases, with 14 bases lying between them. The CDR3 length is 15 residues. Per germline, CDR1 LGHDT and CDR2 YNNKEL (reference sequence). This CDR3 is CASSRGWGPQETQYF. The CDR3 nucleotides read TGTGCCAGCAGCCGAGGGTGGGGTCCTCAAGAGACCCAGTACTTC.

This sequence joins TRBV18 and TRBJ1-2; 10 nucleotides line up with TRBD1. The V gene's germline CDR1 is KGHSH and CDR2 LQKENI. The ends lost 2 bases at V and 7 bases at J; junction bases unmatched: 7. The CDR3 length is 15 residues. The CDR3 reads CASSPKGTGDGGYTF. The DNA for the CDR3 is TGTGCCAGCTCACCAAAAGGGACAGGGGACGGTGGCTACACCTTC.

V gene TRBV19 combines with J gene TRBJ1-1, with 9 positions matching TRBD1. CDR1 is LNHDA, CDR2 SQIVND, per germline (reference sequence). This CDR3 spans 15 amino acids. The junction had 8 bases not matched to a gene; V was cut back by 5 bases and J by 4 bases. The CDR3 DNA is TGTGCCAGTAGTCCCCGGACAGGGGCGACCACTGAAGCTTTCTTT. Translation: CASSPRTGATTEAFF.

This chain uses TRBV7-9 with TRBJ2-1; a possible D gene is TRBD2 (5 bases). The CDR3 totals 15 residues. V dropped 5 bases and J dropped 8 bases, with 19 bases sitting between them. Per the germline V gene, CDR1 is SEHNR and CDR2 is FQNEAQ (reference sequence). The CDR3 loop reads CASSRRASRLDEQFF. CDR3 sequence (DNA): TGTGCCAGCAGCCGGCGGGCTAGCAGACTGGATGAGCAGTTCTTC.

The sample holds one count of this clone. This chain joins TRBV24-1 and TRBJ1-2; TRBD1 matches at 10 bases. Trimming took 4 bases from V and 2 from J; bases not matched to a gene: 3. Germline CDR1 reads KGHDR; CDR2 reads SFDVKD. The CDR3 is 15 amino acids. The CDR3 DNA sequence: TGTGCCACCAGTGACAGACAGGGGGCGAACTATGGCTACACCTTC. It specifies CATSDRQGANYGYTF.

This clone occurred a few times. The chain carries TRBV29-1 and TRBJ1-1, with unresolved D. The CDR3 is 14 amino acids. V lost 4 bases, J lost 4 bases, and 16 bases lay in between. Germline V gene data show CDR1 as SQVTM and CDR2 as ANQGSEA. The CDR3 here is CSVVGGFGGTEAFF. For the CDR3, the DNA is TGCAGCGTTGTAGGAGGATTTGGCGGCACTGAAGCTTTCTTT.

This clone was recorded once. This chain connects TRBV27 to TRBJ2-1; TRBD1 matches at 7 bases. Germline V gene lookup returns CDR1 MNHEY and CDR2 SMNVEV (reference sequence). V lost 8 bases and J lost 8; bases outside the gene matches: 6. The length of the CDR3 is 12 residues. CDR3 sequence reads: CASHDRAHEQFF. In DNA, the CDR3 is TGTGCCAGCCACGACAGGGCCCATGAGCAGTTCTTC.

This chain connects TRBV6-1 to TRBJ1-2; no clear D gene. CDR3 length: 14 residues. V lost 2 bases, J lost 8 bases, and 15 bases lay in between. Germline CDR1 is MNHNS and CDR2 is SASEGT. CDR3 bases: TGTGCCAGCAGTGAAACTCTAGGAGGCAAAGGCTACACCTTC. Encoded protein: CASSETLGGKGYTF.

V gene TRBV3-1 (or the pseudogene TRBV3-2) combines with J gene TRBJ2-7; possibly TRBD1 or TRBD2 for D (5 bases each). The germline CDR1 and CDR2 sequences are LGHDT and YNNKEL (reference sequence). Trimming left V 0 bases short and J 3 bases short, with 15 bases between. This CDR3 has 16 amino acids. DNA for the CDR3: TGTGCCAGCAGCCAAGATCACGGGACGTATAACTACGAGCAGTACTTC. Translation: CASSQDHGTYNYEQYF.

The chain couples TRBV6-6 to TRBJ2-2; D is perhaps TRBD2 (6 bases). V lost 8 bases to trimming and J lost 6 bases, with 10 bases between them. The CDR3 length is 12 residues. Per germline, CDR1 MNHNY and CDR2 SVGAGI (reference sequence). For the CDR3, the DNA is TGTGCCAGCCGTTGGGAGGCCGGGGAGCTGTTTTTT. Amino acids: CASRWEAGELFF.

This clone was recorded only once. V gene TRBV10-3 combines with J gene TRBJ1-1; no reliable D call. V was shortened by 4 bases and J by 5 bases, with 8 bases between the two germline ends. The germline V gene encodes CDR1 ENHRY and CDR2 SYGVKD. This CDR3 has 12 amino acids. The DNA for the CDR3 is TGTGCCATCAGTGGTTCGGGGACTGAAGCTTTCTTT. This gives the protein CAISGSGTEAFF.

The chain combines TRBV7-2 with TRBJ2-5, with D maybe TRBD2 (7 bases). V shed 5 bases and J shed 5 bases, with 18 bases lying between them. The CDR3 totals 15 residues. Germline V gene lookup returns CDR1 SGHTA and CDR2 FQGNSA. The CDR3 DNA sequence: TGTGCCAGCAGCCAACCGGCGGGGGCCGGGGAGACCCAGTACTTC. Its protein product is CASSQPAGAGETQYF.

The rearrangement links TRBV7-2 to TRBJ1-1; D unresolved. The V end lost 4 bases, the J end lost 7 bases, and 16 bases lay between the germline ends. Per germline, CDR1 SGHTA and CDR2 FQGNSA. This CDR3 is built from 14 residues. CDR3 DNA sequence: TGTGCCAGCAGCTCCAAGTCCGGGTTTAATGAAGCTTTCTTT. Translated: CASSSKSGFNEAFF. Full variable domain (remainder filled in from reference TRBV7-2 and TRBJ1-1): GAGVSQSPSNKVTEKGKDVELRCDPISGHTALYWYRQSLGQGLEFLIYFQGNSAPDKSGLPSDRFSAERTGGSVSTLTIQRTQQEDSAVYLCASSSKSGFNEAFFGQGTRLTVV.

This clone was seen a single time. The V and J genes are TRBV2 and TRBJ1-5; D is unresolved. V was clipped by 3 bases and J by 4 bases, with 7 bases between them. There are 13 residues in the CDR3. Germline CDR1 and CDR2: SNHLY and FYNNEI. As DNA, the CDR3 is TGTGCCAGCAGTGAGGGGTTTAATCAGCCCCAGCATTTT. It encodes CASSEGFNQPQHF.

CDR3 DNA sequence: TGCGCCAGCAGCCAAGCACCGGGACACTCCAAGTCGTACAATCAGCCCCAGCATTTT. The encoded protein is CASSQAPGHSKSYNQPQHF. This chain links TRBV4-1 with TRBJ1-5, with TRBD1 as a possible D gene (6 bases). The CDR3 is 19 residues long. CDR1 is MGHRA, CDR2 YSYEKL, per germline. The V end was cut by 1 base, the J end by 3 bases, with 22 bases between.